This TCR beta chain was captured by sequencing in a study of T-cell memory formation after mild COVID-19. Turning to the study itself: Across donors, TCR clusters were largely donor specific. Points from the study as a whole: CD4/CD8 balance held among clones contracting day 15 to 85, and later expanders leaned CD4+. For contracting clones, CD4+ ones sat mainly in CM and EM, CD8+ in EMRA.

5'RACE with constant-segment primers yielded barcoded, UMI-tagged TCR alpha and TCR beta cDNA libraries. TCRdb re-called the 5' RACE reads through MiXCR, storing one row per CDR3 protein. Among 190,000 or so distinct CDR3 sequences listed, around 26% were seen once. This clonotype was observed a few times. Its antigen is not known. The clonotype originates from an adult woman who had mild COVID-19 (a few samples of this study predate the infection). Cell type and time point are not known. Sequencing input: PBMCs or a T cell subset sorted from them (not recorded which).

CDR3 residues: CASSPTSDTGELFF. In DNA form, the CDR3 reads TGTGCCAGCTCACCAACTAGCGATACCGGGGAGCTGTTTTTT. The chain has TRBV18 and TRBJ2-2; TRBD2 matches at 7 bases. With V trimmed by 2 bases and J by 5 bases, 2 bases remained unmatched. Germline CDR1 and CDR2: KGHSH and LQKENI. The CDR3 runs 14 residues.